This TCR beta chain originates from a study of CD8 T cells in ankylosing spondylitis (dated by TCRdb to about 2017). Background on the whole study: The study set out to find disease-linked TCR variants by profiling T cell receptor beta repertoires in ankylosing spondylitis patients and healthy donors. The full study cohort comprised 25 ankylosing spondylitis patients and 110 or so healthy donors. Peripheral blood was sampled, and synovial fluid was also collected from ankylosing spondylitis patients.

This clonotype has at least ten counts. Its antigen is still unknown. No clone much larger than this one lies a single base away; base qualities are absent. Trimming costs V 0 bases and J 4 bases, and their ends lie 9 bases apart. Reading the germline V gene gives CDR1 SQVTM and CDR2 ANQGSEA. The CDR3 spans 13 residues, from the cysteine through the phenylalanine. Only CDR3 DNA is held: 39 bases, read in frame from base 1. The paper as a whole reports these results and caveats: In peripheral blood, the disease-linked clones were found at relatively low frequencies and had a CD8+ phenotype. A TCR beta motif of about 8 highly homologous amino acid variants appeared characteristic of blood from ankylosing spondylitis patients. According to the report, matched synovial fluid samples from ankylosing spondylitis patients were significantly enriched for the disease-linked clones. Some TCR beta motif variants had previously been reported in synovial fluid and blood of reactive arthritis patients, which suggested common disease-initiation mechanisms.

Sequencer: Illumina HiSeq 2500. Quantitative 5'-RACE with molecular barcodes was used to prepare TCR beta libraries. The paper's processing steps were these. A new computational method, built on a probabilistic model of VDJ rearrangement, was used to identify disease-linked TCR variants. In TCRdb, the public reads were trimmed at Q25 with fastp and aligned with MiXCR, with productive beta chains retained. Rows are unified per CDR3 protein, each entry keeping the most common DNA and genes. The V and J calls were not made by the authors but by TCRdb's processing. The sample has 200,000 to 300,000 distinct CDR3 sequences on record, approximately 9% of them singletons. The ten largest clones add up to approximately 6.2% of the sample.

Sequencing was performed on blood, either unsorted or a sorted T cell fraction (not recorded which). This receptor was taken from a male donor with ankylosing spondylitis or in good health (not recorded which). Here the chain combines TRBV29-1 and TRBJ1-2, with the D gene too uncertain to name. The nucleotide sequence reads TGCAGCGTTGAAGAGGGGAAGGGCTATGGCTACACCTTC. This encodes CSVEEGKGYGYTF.